Listed below are T cell receptor beta chains from one sample, sequenced in a study of cytomegalovirus exposure and HLA in healthy donors. Sequencing used immunoSEQ multiplex PCR; TCRdb keeps in-frame clones, though not all of them. The sample includes approximately 150,000 clones, around 82% seen only once; the top ten take 0.95% to 1.3%. The source material was PBMCs. These receptors all stem from a man aged 25-40 years in good health and CMV-seronegative. CDR3s include the opening cysteine and the closing phenylalanine or tryptophan. D genes are given only for firm matches. Size is stated for part of the rows, as once, few or many counts, or as a class when the clone is expanded.

v_call,clone_size,j_call,d_call,cdr3_nt,cdr3_aa
TRBV5-8,NA,TRBJ2-5,NA,TGTGCCAGCAGCTTATCCTGGACTGGGACCCAGTACTTC,CASSLSWTGTQYF
TRBV4-1,NA,TRBJ2-6,NA,TGCGCCAGCAGCCAAGGAGGGGGAGACAGGGAGGCTTCTGGGGCCAACGTCCTGACTTTC,CASSQGGGDREASGANVLTF
TRBV27,NA,TRBJ2-1,NA,TGTGCCAGCAGCAGGAGGGATGAGCAGTTCTTC,CASSRRDEQFF
TRBV27,NA,TRBJ2-3,TRBD1,TGTGCCAGCAGTTTTACAATCCCGGGACAGGGATCGGGTACGCAGTATTTT,CASSFTIPGQGSGTQYF
TRBV7-8,NA,TRBJ1-2,TRBD1,TGTGCCAGCAGCCTACTAAAACAGGGGGCGGGTGGCTACACCTTC,CASSLLKQGAGGYTF
TRBV19,NA,TRBJ2-7,TRBD1,TGTGCCAGTAGTATGGGAAAGGGGGCATTCCCCTACGAGCAGTACTTC,CASSMGKGAFPYEQYF
TRBV27,NA,TRBJ2-3,NA,TGTGCCAGCAGTTTGGGAGTTTGGGCACGCACAGATACGCAGTATTTT,CASSLGVWARTDTQYF
TRBV5-8,few,TRBJ1-2,TRBD1,TGTGCCAGCAGCTTGAAGAAGGCTCTGGGACAGGGAAAAGGCTACACCTTC,CASSLKKALGQGKGYTF
TRBV7-2,once,TRBJ1-6,TRBD1,TGTGCCAGCAGCCAAAGGACAGGGGGGGCAAATTCACCCCTCCACTTT,CASSQRTGGANSPLHF
TRBV5-5,NA,TRBJ1-6,NA,TGTGCCAGCAGCTTGGAATCTGAGAGCTCCTATAATTCACCCCTCCACTTT,CASSLESESSYNSPLHF
TRBV11-2,NA,TRBJ1-2,NA,TGTGCCAGCAGCTCCCCGAGAACCTTCTATGGCTACACCTTC,CASSSPRTFYGYTF
TRBV28,NA,TRBJ2-3,TRBD2,TGTGCCAGCAGTTTTGCCCTGACTAGCGGAAGCACAGATACGCAGTATTTT,CASSFALTSGSTDTQYF
TRBV6-5,NA,TRBJ1-1,NA,TGTGCCAGCAGTTTTGGACACTACCGATTGAACACTGAAGCTTTCTTT,CASSFGHYRLNTEAFF
TRBV9,NA,TRBJ2-5,TRBD1,TGTGCCAGCAGCCCCCAGGGGGCCCCTGGGACCCAGTACTTC,CASSPQGAPGTQYF
TRBV11-2,once,TRBJ1-2,NA,TGTGCCAGCAGCTTAAGGGGCTTAACTGGGGATGGCTACACCTTC,CASSLRGLTGDGYTF